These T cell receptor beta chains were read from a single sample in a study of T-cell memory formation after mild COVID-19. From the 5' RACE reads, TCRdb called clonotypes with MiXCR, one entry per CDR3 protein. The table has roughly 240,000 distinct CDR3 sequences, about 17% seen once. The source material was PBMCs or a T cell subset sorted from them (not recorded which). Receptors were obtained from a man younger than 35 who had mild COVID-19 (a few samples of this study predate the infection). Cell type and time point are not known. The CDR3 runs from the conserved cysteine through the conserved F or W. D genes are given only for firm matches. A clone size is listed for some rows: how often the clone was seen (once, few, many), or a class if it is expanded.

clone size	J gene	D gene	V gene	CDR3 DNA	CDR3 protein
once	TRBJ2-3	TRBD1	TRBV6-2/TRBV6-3	TGTGCCAGCATGGATCCACGGACAGGGGGGACCACAGATACGCAGTATTTT	CASMDPRTGGTTDTQYF
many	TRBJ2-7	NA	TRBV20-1	TGCAGTGCTAGAGATGAAACCGACTACGAGCAGTACTTC	CSARDETDYEQYF
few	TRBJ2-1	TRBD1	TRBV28	TGTGCCAGCAGTCCCGCCGGGACAGCAAACAATGAGCAGTTCTTC	CASSPAGTANNEQFF
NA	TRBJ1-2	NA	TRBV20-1	TGCAGTGCTTCTGGGGGGGGATCTAACTATGGCTACACCTTC	CSASGGGSNYGYTF
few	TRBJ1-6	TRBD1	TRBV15	TGTGCCACCAGCAGAGACAGGGGGAATTCACCCCTCCACTTT	CATSRDRGNSPLHF
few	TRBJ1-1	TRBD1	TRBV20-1	TGCAGTGCTAGAGATGGTCAGGGGGCGCGGGACACTGAAGCTTTCTTT	CSARDGQGARDTEAFF
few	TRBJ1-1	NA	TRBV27	TGTGCCAGCAGCCACCACCGGGGAGGGGACACTGAAGCTTTCTTT	CASSHHRGGDTEAFF
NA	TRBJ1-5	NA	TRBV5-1	TGCGCCAGCAGCGTGGGACAAAATCAGCCCCAGCATTTT	CASSVGQNQPQHF
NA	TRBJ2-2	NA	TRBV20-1	TGCAGTGCTAGTGACAGGAAGAACACCGGGGAGCTGTTTTTT	CSASDRKNTGELFF
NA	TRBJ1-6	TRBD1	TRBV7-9	TGTGCCAGCAGCCTCGGCGGGACAGGGGGTCGTTCACCCCTCCACTTT	CASSLGGTGGRSPLHF
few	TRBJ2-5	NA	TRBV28	TGTGCCACCGGGAGCAGGCGCTCGCCAGGGACCCAGTACTTC	CATGSRRSPGTQYF
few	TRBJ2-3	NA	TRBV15	TGTGCCACCAGCAGAGGAAAGGGGGGACACCGAACCTTAGATACGCAGTATTTT	CATSRGKGGHRTLDTQYF
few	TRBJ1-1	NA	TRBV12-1	TGTGCCAGCAGCCCCCGCTTAGGCCTTGTGAACACTGAAGCTTTCTTT	CASSPRLGLVNTEAFF
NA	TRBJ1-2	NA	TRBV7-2	TGTGCCAGCAGCTTAGGTGCAGCCTTCCTGGGCTACACCTTC	CASSLGAAFLGYTF
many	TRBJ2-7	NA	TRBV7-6	TGTGCCAGCAGCTTAGGGGCCAGTATCAACGAGCAGTACTTC	CASSLGASINEQYF
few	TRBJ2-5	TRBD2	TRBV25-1	TGTGCCAGCAGTGAGCTCCTTAGCGGGGATCGGGAGACCCAGTACTTC	CASSELLSGDRETQYF
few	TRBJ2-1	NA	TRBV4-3	TGCGCCAGCAGCCAAGCCGGGGGAAATGAGCAGTTCTTC	CASSQAGGNEQFF
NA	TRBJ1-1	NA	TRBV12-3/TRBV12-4	TGTGCCAGCAGTTTCGGGGTTGAAGCTTTCTTT	CASSFGVEAFF
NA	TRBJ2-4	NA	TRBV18	TGTGCCAGCTCACCAACCCAGGGGGGCGCCAAAAACATTCAGTACTTC	CASSPTQGGAKNIQYF
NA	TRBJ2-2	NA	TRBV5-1	TGCGCCAGCAGCCGCCGGTACCCCGGGGAGCTGTTTTTT	CASSRRYPGELFF
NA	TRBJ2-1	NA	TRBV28	TGTGCCAGCAGTTTGCAGCGGAGCTACAATGAGCAGTTCTTC	CASSLQRSYNEQFF
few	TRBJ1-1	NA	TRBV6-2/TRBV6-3	TGTGCCAGCAGTGATCGCATGAACACTGAAGCTTTCTTT	CASSDRMNTEAFF
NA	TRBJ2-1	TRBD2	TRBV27	TGTGCCAGCAGTTCTCCTCCGGGGGGGGAGCAGTTCTTC	CASSSPPGGEQFF
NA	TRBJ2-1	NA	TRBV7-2	TGTGCCAGCAGCGATAGTGGGACGGACAATGAGCAGTTCTTC	CASSDSGTDNEQFF
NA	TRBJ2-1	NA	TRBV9	TGTGCCAGCAGCGTAGGGTCCCTCGGGAATGAGCAGTTCTTC	CASSVGSLGNEQFF
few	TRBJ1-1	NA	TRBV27	TGTGCCAGCCTTGGACAGTTGAACACTGAAGCTTTCTTT	CASLGQLNTEAFF
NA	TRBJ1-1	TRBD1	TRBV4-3	TGCGCCAGCAGCCAAGAAAAGGACAGGGGGCGAACTGAAGCTTTCTTT	CASSQEKDRGRTEAFF
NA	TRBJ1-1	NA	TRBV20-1	TGCAGTGCTAGGGGCTGGAGGGGCACTGAAGCTTTCTTT	CSARGWRGTEAFF
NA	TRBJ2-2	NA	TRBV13	TGTGCCAGCAGCCCCATGGGGGGCTCGAACACCGGGGAGCTGTTTTTT	CASSPMGGSNTGELFF
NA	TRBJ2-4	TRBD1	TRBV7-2	TGTGCCAGCAGCCTCGGACAGGGAAAGATTCAGTACTTC	CASSLGQGKIQYF
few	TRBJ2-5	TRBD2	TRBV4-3	TGCGCCAGCAGCCAAGGGACTAGCAAGGAGACCCAGTACTTC	CASSQGTSKETQYF